Shown below are 24 T cell receptor beta chains from a single sample sequenced in a study of shared clonotypes between healthy human individuals. Clones were read by immunoSEQ multiplex PCR, and TCRdb kept only the in-frame ones, dropping some. The sample lists hundreds of thousands of clones, 60% to 80% occurring once. Sequenced input: memory CD4+ T cells sorted from blood. Subset denoted: CD45RA-negative fraction. Receptors originate from a woman in her 30s in good health.

In this sample, this clone turned up once. Other DNA sequences in this specimen translate into the identical CDR3. The gene calls are TRBV28 and TRBJ1-1; no clear D gene. The V end was cut by 6 bases, the J end by 1 base, with 9 bases between. The CDR3 loop spans 13 amino acids. Per germline, CDR1 MDHEN and CDR2 SYDVKM. CDR3 nucleotide sequence: TGTGCCAGCAGCCTTCAGGCGAACACTGAAGCTTTCTTT. Its translation is CASSLQANTEAFF.

The chain has TRBV18 and TRBJ1-1; TRBD1 matches 9 bases. The V segment lost 4 bases and the J segment 7 bases; nucleotides outside the gene matches: 10. Germline V gives CDR1 KGHSH, CDR2 LQKENI. The CDR3 spans 15 residues. The CDR3 spells CASSHRDREVGEAFF. The CDR3 DNA reads as TGTGCCAGCTCACACCGGGACAGGGAGGTGGGTGAAGCTTTCTTT.

This chain connects TRBV7-8 to TRBJ2-7; perhaps TRBD2 as D (7 bases). V was shortened by 6 bases and J by 0 bases, with 15 bases between the two germline ends. Per the germline V gene, CDR1 is SGHVS and CDR2 is FQNEAQ. The CDR3 has 15 residues. The CDR3 here is CASSLLGGHSYEQYF. CDR3 coding DNA: TGTGCCAGCAGTCTCCTCGGGGGGCACTCCTACGAGCAGTACTTC.

The sample holds a few counts of this clone. V is TRBV6-5 and J is TRBJ2-5; 7 nucleotides align to TRBD1. The CDR3 length is 15 residues. With 2 bases clipped from V and 2 bases from J, the junction kept 5 bases outside the gene matches. Germline values: CDR1 MNHEY, CDR2 SVGAGI. The CDR3 is CASSYQPGQQETQYF. The CDR3 DNA is TGTGCCAGCAGTTACCAACCGGGACAGCAAGAGACCCAGTACTTC.

The J gene is TRBJ2-7, the V gene TRBV30; D possibly corresponds to TRBD1 (7 bases). This CDR3 has 16 amino acids. Germline CDR1 reads GTSNPN; CDR2 reads SVGIG (reference sequence). V was shortened by 0 bases and J by 1 base, with 16 bases between the two germline ends. The CDR3 DNA follows: TGTGCCTGGAGTGTACTCGGGGGACAGCGGTCCTACGAGCAGTACTTC. As protein: CAWSVLGGQRSYEQYF. The whole variable domain, filled in from reference TRBV30 and TRBJ2-7, reads SQTIHQWPATLVQPVGSPLSLECTVEGTSNPNLYWYRQAAGRGLQLLFYSVGIGQISSEVPQNLSASRPQDRQFILSSKKLLLSDSGFYLCAWSVLGGQRSYEQYFGPGTRLTVT.

This clone has a handful of counts. The chain uses TRBV28 and TRBJ1-2, with 7 nucleotides matching TRBD1. This CDR3 has 13 residues. V lost 3 bases to trimming and J lost 8 bases; unmatched junction nucleotides: 6. Germline lookup yields CDR1 MDHEN and CDR2 SYDVKM. As DNA, the CDR3 is TGTGCCAGCAGTTTTCAGGGACAGTACGGCTACACCTTC. The encoded protein is CASSFQGQYGYTF.

V usage is TRBV5-1 and J usage is TRBJ2-3; TRBD1 or TRBD2 may be the D gene (5 bases each). The germline CDR1 and CDR2 sequences are SGHRS and YFSETQ. The V end lost 5 bases, the J end lost 1 base, and 20 bases lay between the germline ends. The CDR3 spans 17 residues. The CDR3 bases are TGCGCCAGCAGGCCCGGGACCTATACAGACGGCACAGATACGCAGTATTTT. This translates into CASRPGTYTDGTDTQYF.

The V and J genes are TRBV30 and TRBJ2-1; D is possibly TRBD1 (5 bases). V lost 3 bases to trimming and J lost 1 base, with 7 bases between them. The CDR3 runs to 13 residues. Germline loops: CDR1 GTSNPN, CDR2 SVGIG (reference sequence). CDR3 nucleotides: TGTGCCTGGAGGGCAGGGTCCTACAATGAGCAGTTCTTC. Amino acids: CAWRAGSYNEQFF.

The V and J genes are TRBV11-3 and TRBJ2-1; 7 nucleotides agree with TRBD2. V gave up 0 bases and J gave up 0 bases; unmatched junction bases: 5. The CDR3 extends over 17 amino acids. Germline V gene data show CDR1 as SGHNT and CDR2 as YENEEA. CDR3 protein: CASSLERGSSSYNEQFF. For the CDR3, the DNA is TGTGCCAGCAGCTTAGAACGCGGGAGTAGCTCCTACAATGAGCAGTTCTTC.

This rearrangement joins TRBV10-3 to TRBJ2-7; TRBD2 is a possible D gene (7 bases). The V gene lost 0 bases and the J gene lost 5 bases, with 17 bases spanning the gap. Germline V gene lookup returns CDR1 ENHRY and CDR2 SYGVKD. This CDR3 comprises 16 residues. Here the CDR3 reads CAISESGGQGSNEQYF. DNA for the CDR3: TGTGCCATCAGTGAGTCGGGGGGGCAGGGTTCCAACGAGCAGTACTTC.

There are many counts of this clone. The chain has TRBV7-8 and TRBJ1-5; 9 bases align to TRBD1. Per germline, CDR1 SGHVS and CDR2 FQNEAQ. V gave up 1 base and J gave up 5 bases; unmatched junction bases: 6. The CDR3 contains 16 residues. CDR3 loop: CASSLGRDRAYQPQHF. CDR3 sequence (DNA): TGTGCCAGCAGCTTAGGTCGGGACAGGGCCTATCAGCCCCAGCATTTT.

This chain links TRBV25-1 with TRBJ1-3; D uncertain. This CDR3 comprises 16 residues. Trimming pared 3 bases from V and 2 bases from J, leaving 14 bases between. Germline CDR1 reads MGHDK; CDR2 reads SYGVNS. CDR3 coding DNA: TGTGCCAGCAGTGACCTTACTCGGAAGGCTGGAAACACCATATATTTT. It specifies CASSDLTRKAGNTIYF.

As regards this clone: This sample also contains other DNA sequences that code for the same CDR3. This chain uses TRBV19 with TRBJ1-5; D is perhaps TRBD1 (5 bases). Germline V gene lookup returns CDR1 LNHDA and CDR2 SQIVND (reference sequence). There are 14 residues in the CDR3. Deletions cut 2 bases from V and 0 bases from J, with 5 bases between. The CDR3 coding sequence is TGTGCCAGTAGTATAAGGGGTAGCAATCAGCCCCAGCATTTT. It translates to CASSIRGSNQPQHF. Supplemented by reference TRBV19 and TRBJ1-5, the full variable domain reads DGGITQSPKYLFRKEGQNVTLSCEQNLNHDAMYWYRQDPGQGLRLIYYSQIVNDFQKGDIAEGYSVSREKKESFPLTVTSAQKNPTAFYLCASSIRGSNQPQHFGDGTRLSIL.

This clone occurred a few times. This sequence joins TRBV11-2 and TRBJ2-5, with TRBD2 as a possible D gene (7 bases). V gave up 5 bases and J gave up 4 bases, with 17 bases separating them. Germline-derived CDR1 and CDR2 are SGHAT and FQNNGV. CDR3 length equals 15 residues. The CDR3 DNA follows: TGTGCCAGCAGCCCAGGGGCGGGAGCCCCAGAGACCCAGTACTTC. Its translation is CASSPGAGAPETQYF.

The rearrangement joins TRBV11-2 to TRBJ1-5, with D possibly matching TRBD1 (5 bases). CDR3 length: 13 residues. Trimming shortened V by 5 bases and J by 4 bases, and 9 bases separated the two germline ends. CDR1 is SGHAT and CDR2 is FQNNGV in the germline V gene. The CDR3 sequence: CASSRGKNQPQHF. For the CDR3, the DNA is TGTGCCAGCAGCAGGGGAAAAAATCAGCCCCAGCATTTT.

V gene TRBV7-3 combines with J gene TRBJ2-5; 7 bases agree with TRBD2. The germline V gene has CDR1 SGHTA and CDR2 FQGTGA. This CDR3 spans 13 amino acids. Trimming at V came to 2 bases and at J to 5 bases, leaving 2 bases not matched to a gene. The CDR3: CASSLGGGETQYF. As DNA, the CDR3 is TGTGCCAGCAGCTTAGGGGGAGGGGAGACCCAGTACTTC.

The chain joins TRBV6-5 to TRBJ2-4, with 7 positions matching TRBD2. In germline, CDR1 is MNHEY, CDR2 SVGAGI. Losses at the gene ends were 0 bases for V and 3 bases for J; bases not matched to a gene: 5. This CDR3 comprises 16 residues. This CDR3 is CASSYSRLADKNIQYF. The CDR3 DNA sequence: TGTGCCAGCAGTTACTCGAGGCTAGCGGACAAAAACATTCAGTACTTC.

The V gene is TRBV7-2, the J gene TRBJ2-1, with D unclear. Trimming removed 1 base at V and 6 bases at J, with 19 bases between. The CDR3 has 17 amino acids. The germline V gene has CDR1 SGHTA and CDR2 FQGNSA. For the CDR3, the DNA is TGTGCCAGCAGCTTAGTATTGTTGCAGTCCCCAGGCAATGAGCAGTTCTTC. As protein: CASSLVLLQSPGNEQFF.

V gene TRBV11-3 combines with J gene TRBJ2-1, with D perhaps TRBD2 (6 bases). The CDR3 spans 12 residues. The germline V and J ends were trimmed by 4 bases and 14 bases, with 15 bases remaining between them. Germline CDR1 reads SGHNT; CDR2 reads YENEEA. The CDR3 DNA reads TGTGCCAGCAGCTCTCCCGGGACTTCGGAGTTCTTC. It specifies CASSSPGTSEFF. Combining the CDR3 with reference TRBV11-3 and TRBJ2-1 gives the whole variable domain EAGVVQSPRYKIIEKKQPVAFWCNPISGHNTLYWYLQNLGQGPELLIRYENEEAVDDSQLPKDRFSAERLKGVDSTLKIQPAELGDSAVYLCASSSPGTSEFFGPGTRLTVL.

The chain uses TRBV25-1 and TRBJ2-1; weak D call: TRBD2 (6 bases). The CDR3 extends over 13 amino acids. CDR1 MGHDK and CDR2 SYGVNS come from the germline V gene. V lost 4 bases to trimming and J lost 6 bases, with 10 bases between them. CDR3 DNA sequence: TGTGCCAGCAGTGGACTAGATCTCAATGAGCAGTTCTTC. This codes for CASSGLDLNEQFF.

V and J are TRBV7-6 and TRBJ2-7, with 8 bases that match TRBD1. Trimming cost V 5 bases and J 5 bases; bases outside gene matches: 17. Germline CDR1 SGHVS, CDR2 FNYEAQ. This CDR3 contains 17 residues. This CDR3 is CASSPPLGQEGIDEQYF. In nucleotides, the CDR3 is TGTGCCAGCAGCCCTCCCCTGGGACAGGAGGGTATCGACGAGCAGTACTTC.

Only one count was recorded for this clone. This sequence joins TRBV6-5 and TRBJ1-1, with 10 bases matching TRBD1. The CDR3 has 15 residues. After removal of 5 bases from V and 8 bases from J, the junction contained 11 bases not matched to a gene. Germline V gene lookup returns CDR1 MNHEY and CDR2 SVGAGI. The CDR3 sequence is CASSPEGTGAVEAFF. CDR3 nucleotides: TGTGCCAGCAGTCCAGAGGGGACAGGGGCCGTCGAAGCTTTCTTT.

This clone has a single count. J is TRBJ2-2 and V is TRBV7-2, with 7 bases fitting TRBD1. The CDR3 is 15 residues long. Germline-derived CDR1 and CDR2 are SGHTA and FQGNSA. V dropped 5 bases and J dropped 1; count of bases not matched to a gene: 4. The CDR3 region is CASSQGGLNTGELFF. In nucleotides, the CDR3 is TGTGCCAGCAGCCAAGGGGGCCTGAACACCGGGGAGCTGTTTTTT.

Details on this clone: Other DNA sequences in this sample translate to the same CDR3. This sequence joins TRBV5-1 and TRBJ1-5; TRBD1 aligns across 7 bases. The junction had 0 bases not matched to a gene; V was cut back by 0 bases and J by 6 bases. Looked up from germline, CDR1 is SGHRS and CDR2 is YFSETQ. This CDR3 has 13 residues. CDR3 nucleotides: TGCGCCAGCAGCTTGGGACAGGGTCAGCCCCAGCATTTT. Translation gives CASSLGQGQPQHF.